This T cell receptor (beta chain) was captured in a study of T cells and Merkel cell carcinoma outcomes. Germline V gives CDR1 SGHRS, CDR2 YFSETQ. This CDR3 region has 15 residues. Trimming removed 0 bases from V and 1 base from J; junction bases left unmatched: 4. Profiling relied on immunoSEQ multiplex PCR, and the TCRdb table lists in-frame clones only, not all of them. In the table there are about 15,000 clones, roughly 76% of which are singletons. Sequencing was done on a sample of tumor tissue from Merkel cell carcinoma. This chain joins TRBV5-1 and TRBJ2-7, with 7 positions matching TRBD2. The TCR sequence derives from a human donor with Merkel cell carcinoma. CDR3 residues: CASSLGASGSYEQYF. The CDR3 bases are TGCGCCAGCAGCTTGGGGGCTAGCGGTTCCTACGAGCAGTACTTC.